These 12 T cell receptor beta chains were all obtained from the same sample, sequenced in a study of blood T cells in healthy people across ages. A J-beta primer mix and a sample-barcoded 5' primer were used in a second PCR of about 7 to 12 cycles. TCRdb fed the 5' RACE reads into MiXCR, producing one record per CDR3 protein. The sample holds 980,000 or so distinct CDR3 sequences, 48% seen once. The material sequenced was blood. The receptors derive from a man between 25 and 39 years old in good health.

The V gene is TRBV12-3 or TRBV12-4, the J gene TRBJ2-2, with unresolved D. V was trimmed by 3 bases and J by 4 bases, leaving 9 bases between them. The CDR3 is 14 amino acids. The CDR3 DNA is TGTGCCAGCAGTTTTCGGTTGGGCACCGGGGAGCTGTTTTTT. This codes for CASSFRLGTGELFF.

The chain uses TRBV7-2 and TRBJ2-3; 10 nucleotides line up with TRBD2. The junction had 7 bases not matched to a gene; V was cut back by 5 bases and J by 2 bases. Germline CDR1 SGHTA, CDR2 FQGNSA. This CDR3 contains 16 residues. CDR3 nucleotides: TGTGCCAGCAGCCTCCTAGCGGGGGTCATCACAGATACGCAGTATTTT. This codes for CASSLLAGVITDTQYF.

The chain recombines TRBV9 with TRBJ2-7; the D call may be TRBD1 or TRBD2 (6 bases each). Germline values: CDR1 SGDLS, CDR2 YYNGEE. V gave up 0 bases and J gave up 0 bases, with 10 bases separating them. The CDR3 spans 15 residues. CDR3 nucleotides: TGTGCCAGCAGCGTAGCCGGGGGCCTCTCCTACGAGCAGTACTTC. It specifies CASSVAGGLSYEQYF.

This chain links TRBV12-3 or TRBV12-4 with TRBJ1-5, with D unclear. The CDR3 is made up of 13 amino acids. With 6 bases removed from V and 0 bases from J, the gap between germline ends came to 6 bases. The DNA of the CDR3 is TGTGCCAGCAGGCAATATAGCAATCAGCCCCAGCATTTT. Residues: CASRQYSNQPQHF.

This clonotype was detected only a few times. The chain joins TRBV16 to TRBJ1-5; TRBD1 is a possible D gene (6 bases). V lost 3 bases to trimming and J lost 0 bases, with 27 bases between them. CDR3 length: 21 amino acids. Germline lookup yields CDR1 KGHSY and CDR2 FQNENV. The CDR3 loop reads CASSQRLSPSNRDNSNQPQHF. CDR3 DNA: TGTGCCAGCAGCCAGCGGCTTAGTCCCTCGAACAGGGACAATAGCAATCAGCCCCAGCATTTT.

The rearrangement joins TRBV6-5 to TRBJ1-1, with D hard to call. Germline-derived CDR1 and CDR2 are MNHEY and SVGAGI. Trimming took off 2 bases at V and 7 bases at J, with 17 bases between the two ends. The CDR3 loop spans 15 amino acids. The CDR3 DNA reads TGTGCCAGCAGTTACGACCCTAGTCCGAATAGTGAAGCTTTCTTT. Residues: CASSYDPSPNSEAFF.

This clonotype was counted only a few times. The chain uses TRBV10-3 and TRBJ2-3; D is unresolved. The ends were cut back, 5 bases at V and 3 bases at J, with 3 bases in the middle. Germline assignment: CDR1 ENHRY and CDR2 SYGVKD. The CDR3 consists of 11 residues. CDR3 sequence: CAISQTDTQYF. The CDR3 nucleotides are TGTGCCATCAGTCAGACAGATACGCAGTATTTT.

Ten or more counts support this clonotype. The chain combines TRBV7-9 with TRBJ1-2; D gene uncertain. With 1 base removed from V and 6 bases from J, the gap between germline ends came to 9 bases. The CDR3 runs 13 residues. The germline V gene encodes CDR1 SEHNR and CDR2 FQNEAQ (reference sequence). As DNA, the CDR3 is TGTGCCAGCAGCTTAGTGTACGGGAATGGCTACACCTTC. It is translated as CASSLVYGNGYTF. Full variable domain (outside the CDR3, taken from reference TRBV7-9 and TRBJ1-2): DTGVSQNPRHKITKRGQNVTFRCDPISEHNRLYWYRQTLGQGPEFLTYFQNEAQLEKSRLLSDRFSAERPKGSFSTLEIQRTEQGDSAMYLCASSLVYGNGYTFGSGTRLTVV.

The chain combines TRBV20-1 with TRBJ2-7; D unclear. Germline V gene lookup returns CDR1 DFQATT and CDR2 SNEGSKA (reference sequence). V was shortened by 1 base and J by 0 bases, with 7 bases between the two germline ends. This CDR3 contains 13 residues. The CDR3 DNA reads TGCAGTGCTAGAGCGGAAGACTCCTACGAGCAGTACTTC. It codes for CSARAEDSYEQYF.

This clonotype has only a few counts. The chain joins TRBV6-5 to TRBJ2-3, with TRBD2 matching 11 bases. This CDR3 is 17 amino acids long. CDR1 MNHEY and CDR2 SVGAGI come from the germline V gene. V lost 2 bases and J lost 8; bases outside the gene matches: 12. In nucleotides, the CDR3 is TGTGCCAGCAGTTACGAGTTAGCGGGGGGGGGAAAGGGTACGCAGTATTTT. It specifies CASSYELAGGGKGTQYF.

CDR3 loop: CASSLSISGVEQYF. The CDR3 DNA is TGTGCCAGCAGTTTATCGATTTCCGGGGTGGAGCAGTACTTC. The chain combines TRBV27 with TRBJ2-4; maybe TRBD2 (5 bases). Trimming removed 0 bases from V and 13 bases from J, with 16 bases in between. This CDR3 contains 14 residues. Germline V lookup: CDR1 MNHEY, CDR2 SMNVEV (reference sequence).

This clonotype was observed once. CDR3 loop: CASNWGNTGELFF. CDR3 sequence (DNA): TGTGCCAGCAACTGGGGGAACACCGGGGAGCTGTTTTTT. The chain links TRBV6-5 to TRBJ2-2; D not certain. There are 13 residues in the CDR3. The V gene lost 7 bases and the J gene lost 1 base, with 7 bases spanning the gap. Germline CDR1 is MNHEY and CDR2 is SVGAGI.